These T cell receptor beta chains were read from a single sample in a study of blood T cell repertoires in COVID-19. Here immunoSEQ multiplex PCR was the method, and the copy in TCRdb shows in-frame clones only, minus some. The data show under 300,000 clones, with about nine tenths seen just once and 12% held by the top ten. The sample taken for sequencing was peripheral blood. All receptors come from a woman in her 30s with COVID-19, enrolled during active disease. The conserved cysteine and the conserved F or W are not part of the CDR3 here.

v_call,j_call,cdr3_aa
TRBV29-1,TRBJ1-2,SGGDTNYGYT
TRBV27,TRBJ1-5,ASSPGQGNQPQH
TRBV10-3,TRBJ2-1,ALRVGGGADNEQF
TRBV9,TRBJ2-7,ASSPGLLAGTYEQY
TRBV12-5,TRBJ2-3,ASGRSSADTQY
TRBV5-1,TRBJ2-5,ASSSSGGSQETQY
TRBV5-1,TRBJ1-2,ASSLATLNYGYT
TRBV19,TRBJ2-1,ASSISPRGPPHNEQF
TRBV5-5,TRBJ2-3,ASSLPTGGASDTQY
TRBV4-1,TRBJ2-7,ASSHTGTGHYEQY
TRBV2,TRBJ1-2,ASTKTHPGQGAGYT
TRBV5-1,TRBJ2-7,ASSLVGGRQYEQY
TRBV25-1,TRBJ1-1,ASSLTGTTEAF
TRBV18,TRBJ2-7,ASSPSEAMAEQY
TRBV4-1,TRBJ1-1,ASSPSSGVNTEAF
TRBV7-2,TRBJ1-2,ASSSFGLVGYT
TRBV15,TRBJ2-3,ATSRSLAGTDTQY
TRBV3-1/TRBV3-2,TRBJ1-2,ASSHPGDGYGYT
TRBV3-1/TRBV3-2,TRBJ1-2,ASSPREGVGYYGYT
TRBV19,TRBJ1-6,ATRTEGIPNSPLH
TRBV7-2,TRBJ2-5,ASSIASYRETQY
TRBV24-1,TRBJ1-5,ATSDQAFNQPQH
TRBV19,TRBJ2-7,ASSPRQGLAYEQY
TRBV6-4,TRBJ2-1,ATGDPGGFYNEQF
TRBV19,TRBJ1-2,ASRWGTGDYGYT
TRBV7-9,TRBJ2-2,ASSPTGDRELF
TRBV19,TRBJ1-2,ASSIGGTGYGYT
TRBV5-1,TRBJ2-2,ASSLQTGTPAGELF
TRBV19,TRBJ1-4,ASSLIPGQGGEKLF
TRBV15,TRBJ2-1,ATSSQNYNEQF
TRBV5-1,TRBJ2-4,ASSLERRGENIQY
TRBV7-2,TRBJ1-3,ASSLAGQVGNTIY
TRBV3-1/TRBV3-2,TRBJ2-5,ASSQGGTGVRTQY
TRBV2,TRBJ2-1,ASSSGQGAYNEQF
TRBV6-5,TRBJ2-5,ASSYSTSVETQY
TRBV20-1,TRBJ1-6,SASEGGISPLH
TRBV2,TRBJ1-3,ASVSGLAGNTIY
TRBV7-2,TRBJ1-5,ASSGQGAMGQPQH
TRBV3-1/TRBV3-2,TRBJ2-1,ASSLRSAGRGQNEQF
TRBV6-6,TRBJ2-2,ASRRNRGRSWIGELF
TRBV9,TRBJ2-7,ASSAGLAGGHPTNEQY
TRBV7-8,TRBJ2-3,ASSSTRGREGTDTQY
TRBV18,TRBJ1-1,ASAYRGGTEAF
TRBV5-1,TRBJ2-3,ASRAGSGIDTQY
TRBV7-9,TRBJ2-5,ASSLERTAQETQY
TRBV7-2,TRBJ2-2,ASSLERAGELF
TRBV6-4,TRBJ2-1,ASSDAGGVNEQF
TRBV5-5,TRBJ2-2,ASSLGWGHTGELF
TRBV28,TRBJ2-7,ASSFSGTGAYEQY
TRBV5-8,TRBJ2-5,ASSPDRDRGLLTQY
TRBV7-8,TRBJ2-3,ASSLARVAGSRDTQY
TRBV11-2,TRBJ1-1,ASSPLLRNTEAF